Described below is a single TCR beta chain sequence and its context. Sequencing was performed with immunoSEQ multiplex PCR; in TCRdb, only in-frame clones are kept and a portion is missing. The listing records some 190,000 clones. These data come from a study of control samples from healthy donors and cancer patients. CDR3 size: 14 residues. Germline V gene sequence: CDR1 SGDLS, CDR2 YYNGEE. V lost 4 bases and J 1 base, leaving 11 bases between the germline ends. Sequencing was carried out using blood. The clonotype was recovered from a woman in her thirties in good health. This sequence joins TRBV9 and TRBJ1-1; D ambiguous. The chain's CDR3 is CASSPLAENTEAFF. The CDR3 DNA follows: TGTGCCAGCAGCCCCCTCGCGGAGAACACTGAAGCTTTCTTT.